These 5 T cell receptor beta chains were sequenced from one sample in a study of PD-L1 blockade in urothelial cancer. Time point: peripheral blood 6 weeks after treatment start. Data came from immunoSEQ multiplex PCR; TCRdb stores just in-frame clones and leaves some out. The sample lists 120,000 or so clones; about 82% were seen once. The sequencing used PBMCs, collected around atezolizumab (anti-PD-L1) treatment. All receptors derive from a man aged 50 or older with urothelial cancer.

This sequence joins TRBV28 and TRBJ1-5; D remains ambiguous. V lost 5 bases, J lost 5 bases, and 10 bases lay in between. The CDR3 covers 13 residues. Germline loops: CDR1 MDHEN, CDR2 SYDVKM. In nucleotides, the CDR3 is TGTGCCAGCAGTGGAGGCGGCTATCAGCCCCAGCATTTT. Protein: CASSGGGYQPQHF.

This CDR3 is CATSRDRGGSYEQYF. The DNA of the CDR3 is TGTGCCACCAGCAGAGATCGAGGCGGCTCCTACGAGCAGTACTTC. This chain uses TRBV15 with TRBJ2-7; D is undetermined. The CDR3 is 15 residues long. Trimming took off 0 bases at V and 0 bases at J, with 9 bases between the two ends. Per the germline V gene, CDR1 is LNHNV and CDR2 is YYDKDF (reference sequence).

The CDR3 DNA reads as TGTGCCAGCTCACCAGAGGGACAGGAGATGCTAACGTATGGCTACACCTTC. Translated, it gives CASSPEGQEMLTYGYTF. The chain employs TRBV18 and TRBJ1-2; 8 bases are shared with TRBD1. The trim removed 2 bases at V and 5 bases at J, leaving 13 bases unmatched. Germline V lookup: CDR1 KGHSH, CDR2 LQKENI. This CDR3 has 17 amino acids.

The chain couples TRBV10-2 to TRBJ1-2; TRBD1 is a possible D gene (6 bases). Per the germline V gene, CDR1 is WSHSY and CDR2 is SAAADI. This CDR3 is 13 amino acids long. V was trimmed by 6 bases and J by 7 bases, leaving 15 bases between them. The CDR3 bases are TGCGCCAGCAGACCTTACAGGGAGTCTGGCTACACCTTC. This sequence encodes CASRPYRESGYTF.

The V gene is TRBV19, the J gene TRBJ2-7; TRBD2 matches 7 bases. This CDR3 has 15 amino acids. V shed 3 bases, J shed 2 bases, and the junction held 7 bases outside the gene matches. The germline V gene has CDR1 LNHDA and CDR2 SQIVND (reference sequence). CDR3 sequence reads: CASSMDTSVTYEQYF. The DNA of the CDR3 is TGTGCCAGTAGTATGGATACTAGCGTTACCTACGAGCAGTACTTC. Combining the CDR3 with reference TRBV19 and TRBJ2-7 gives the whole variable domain DGGITQSPKYLFRKEGQNVTLSCEQNLNHDAMYWYRQDPGQGLRLIYYSQIVNDFQKGDIAEGYSVSREKKESFPLTVTSAQKNPTAFYLCASSMDTSVTYEQYFGPGTRLTVT.